Below, one T cell receptor (beta chain) is given with its context. This CDR3 has 15 residues. Germline V gene sequence: CDR1 LNHNV, CDR2 YYDKDF (reference sequence). Trimming cost V 0 bases and J 2 bases, with 10 bases left between them. The data were taken from a study of shared clonotypes between healthy human individuals. TCRdb keeps only in-frame clones here, not all; method: immunoSEQ multiplex PCR. The sample lists over a million clones, around 95% occurring once. The sequence was collected from a man in his thirties or forties in good health. The sequenced sample was naive CD4+ T cells sorted from blood. As to subset: CD45RA+ positively selected. The chain recombines TRBV15 with TRBJ2-5; D possibly corresponds to TRBD1 (5 bases). CDR3 loop: CATSRDPRVQETQYF. The CDR3 DNA follows: TGTGCCACCAGCAGAGATCCCAGGGTACAAGAGACCCAGTACTTC. Full variable domain (remainder filled in from reference TRBV15 and TRBJ2-5): DAMVIQNPRYQVTQFGKPVTLSCSQTLNHNVMYWYQQKSSQAPKLLFHYYDKDFNNEADTPDNFQSRRPNTSFCFLDIRSPGLGDTAMYLCATSRDPRVQETQYFGPGTRLLVL.